This TCR beta chain was recovered during a study of T-cell reconstitution after alpha-beta-depleted transplantation in children. General study results and limits: At one year after transplant, newly produced T cells mostly accounted for T-cell counts and diversity.

Details on this clonotype: What it recognizes is unknown.

This CDR3 is 18 amino acids long. Trimming removed 2 bases from V and 0 bases from J, with 14 bases in between. CDR1 SGHVS and CDR2 FNYEAQ come from the germline V gene. During its preparation, the TCRbeta library received unique molecular identifiers. Each CDR3 protein is one row after TCRdb ran MiXCR on the PCR reads. The data hold about 500,000 distinct CDR3 sequences, with about an eighth observed a single time. The rearrangement joins TRBV7-6 to TRBJ2-6; unclear D gene. This receptor was taken from a female patient aged 2-10 years who had a stem cell transplant for aplastic anemia, so the T cells may come from the graft donor. The material was PBMCs, mostly from graft donor cells, obtained 180 days after TCRalphabeta/CD19-depleted stem cell transplant. The CDR3 DNA follows: TGTGCCAGCAGCTTATTGATCAAGCGATACTCTGGGGCCAACGTCCTGACTTTC. This sequence encodes CASSLLIKRYSGANVLTF.